The 23 T cell receptor beta chains below all came from one sample that was sequenced in a study of identical twins. TCRdb processed the 5' RACE reads anew with MiXCR; each CDR3 protein has one entry. The sample has 400,000 or so distinct CDR3 sequences, roughly 10% seen once; the top ten hold approximately 8.9%. The source material was naive T cells sorted from blood. The source is a woman aged 50 to 65 in good health.

V and J are TRBV7-2 and TRBJ2-3, with D possibly being TRBD2 (6 bases). This CDR3 spans 15 amino acids. Trimming took off 4 bases at V and 1 base at J, with 12 bases between the two ends. Germline CDR1 SGHTA, CDR2 FQGNSA. The CDR3 spells CASSSAGTGTDTQYF. CDR3 DNA: TGTGCCAGCAGCTCCGCCGGGACTGGCACAGATACGCAGTATTTT.

This clonotype was counted many times. J is TRBJ1-1 and V is TRBV12-3 or TRBV12-4, with 12 bases aligning to TRBD1. Unmatched junction bases numbered 5, after V lost 6 bases and J lost 6 bases. The CDR3 extends over 14 amino acids. This chain's CDR3 is CASRAGQGASEAFF. The CDR3 DNA follows: TGTGCCAGCAGGGCGGGACAGGGGGCCTCTGAAGCTTTCTTT.

J is TRBJ2-5 and V is TRBV6-2 or TRBV6-3; D remains ambiguous. This CDR3 has 14 amino acids. The ends were cut back, 7 bases at V and 5 bases at J, with 17 bases in the middle. Germline CDR1 MNHEY, CDR2 SVGEGT. In nucleotides, the CDR3 is TGTGCCAGCAAGATGACGATTCAGTTGGAGACCCAGTACTTC. Its protein product is CASKMTIQLETQYF.

This clonotype was counted at least ten times. The chain joins TRBV20-1 to TRBJ2-1, with TRBD1 identical over 10 bases. Looked up from germline, CDR1 is DFQATT and CDR2 is SNEGSKA (reference sequence). The CDR3 runs to 14 residues. With V trimmed by 5 bases and J by 9 bases, 10 bases remained unmatched. The CDR3 DNA follows: TGCAGTGCTCGGGACAGGGGTCCAGTGGGTGAGCAGTTCTTC. Protein: CSARDRGPVGEQFF.

The genes are TRBV29-1 and TRBJ2-5; 9 positions agree with TRBD2. This CDR3 comprises 13 residues. CDR1 SQVTM and CDR2 ANQGSEA come from the germline V gene. V was clipped by 6 bases and J by 4 bases; unmatched bases: 6. As DNA, the CDR3 is TGCAGCGTGTGGTTTAGCGGGGGAGAGACCCAGTACTTC. Translating it yields CSVWFSGGETQYF.

The rearrangement uses TRBV10-1 and TRBJ2-3, with D tentatively TRBD2 (6 bases). Trimming cost V 3 bases and J 6 bases, with 13 bases left between them. Germline V gene sequence: CDR1 WNHNN, CDR2 SYGVQD (reference sequence). CDR3 size: 14 residues. The CDR3 sequence is CASSDGRDSDTQYF. The CDR3 coding sequence is TGCGCCAGCAGTGACGGCAGGGACTCGGATACGCAGTATTTT.

This rearrangement joins TRBV11-3 to TRBJ2-7; unclear D gene. CDR1 and CDR2 (germline): SGHNT, YENEEA. Trimming shortened V by 4 bases and J by 2 bases, and 12 bases separated the two germline ends. The CDR3 covers 14 residues. CDR3 coding DNA: TGTGCCAGCAGCTCCCCTGGGCGGCCCTACGAGCAGTACGTC. Translated: CASSSPGRPYEQYV.

This clonotype was observed a handful of times. V and J are TRBV3-1 and TRBJ2-7; D unresolved. This CDR3 has 14 residues. Germline V gene data show CDR1 as LGHDT and CDR2 as YNNKEL (reference sequence). V was trimmed by 1 base and J by 7 bases, leaving 14 bases between them. CDR3 protein: CASSQGNGLGEQYF. CDR3 DNA sequence: TGTGCCAGCAGCCAAGGAAACGGATTAGGGGAGCAGTACTTC.

This clonotype appeared many times. The chain carries TRBV6-5 and TRBJ2-3; the D gene is possibly TRBD2 (6 bases). The CDR3 spans 14 residues. CDR1 is MNHEY, CDR2 SVGAGI, per germline. V was cut by 6 bases and J by 2 bases, with 12 bases left in between. The CDR3 spells CASRTGLSTDTQYF. DNA for the CDR3: TGTGCCAGCAGGACGGGACTTTCCACAGATACGCAGTATTTT.

This chain connects TRBV29-1 to TRBJ1-2; D is uncertain. Trimming removed 3 bases from V and 0 bases from J, with 11 bases in between. The CDR3 covers 14 residues. Germline V gene sequence: CDR1 SQVTM, CDR2 ANQGSEA. The CDR3 sequence: CSVDIWGTNYGYTF. In DNA, the CDR3 is TGCAGCGTTGATATTTGGGGAACTAACTATGGCTACACCTTC.

This clonotype was observed many times. V and J are TRBV29-1 and TRBJ1-2, with 8 bases aligning to TRBD1. Unmatched junction bases numbered 4, after V lost 3 bases and J lost 4 bases. The CDR3 has 13 residues. The germline CDR1 and CDR2 sequences are SQVTM and ANQGSEA. The CDR3 sequence: CSVDRGLTYGYTF. DNA for the CDR3: TGCAGCGTTGACAGGGGGCTCACCTATGGCTACACCTTC.

Many counts were recorded for this clonotype. The gene calls are TRBV21-1 and TRBJ1-4; TRBD1 was called by the table and not checked on the DNA. TRBV21-1 constitutes a pseudogene. The CDR3 runs 14 residues. CDR3 sequence reads: CASSAHRIWKKLFF. The CDR3 DNA follows: TGTGCCAGCAGCGCCCACAGGATATGGAAAAAACTGTTTTTT.

The rearrangement joins TRBV5-6 to TRBJ2-1, with D perhaps TRBD2 (7 bases). This CDR3 is 16 amino acids long. With 4 bases removed from V and 1 base from J, the gap between germline ends came to 15 bases. CDR1 is SGHDT, CDR2 YYEEEE, per germline. The CDR3 spells CASSRRGRGSYNEQFF. CDR3 nucleotides: TGTGCCAGCAGCCGTCGGGGGCGGGGGTCCTACAATGAGCAGTTCTTC.

There are many counts of this clonotype. The genes are TRBV24-1 and TRBJ1-6; tentatively, D is TRBD1 (5 bases). V lost 9 bases, J lost 7 bases, and 12 bases lay in between. CDR1 KGHDR and CDR2 SFDVKD come from the germline V gene. This CDR3 contains 13 residues. CDR3 DNA: TGTGCCACCTCCCGGGACTTCAATTCACCCCTCCACTTT. Its protein product is CATSRDFNSPLHF.

This clonotype was recorded at least ten times. CDR3 sequence (DNA): TGCGCCAGCAGCCGTATAACTAGCGACCTGAACACCGGGGAGCTGTTTTTT. Amino acids: CASSRITSDLNTGELFF. The chain has TRBV5-1 and TRBJ2-2, with 7 bases matching TRBD2. The junction had 10 bases not matched to a gene; V was cut back by 4 bases and J by 1 base. This CDR3 has 17 residues. CDR1 and CDR2 from the germline V gene are SGHRS and YFSETQ.

Details on this clonotype: An end of the junction differs from the germline gene, which may be a read error. The J gene is TRBJ1-6, the V gene TRBV6-5; TRBD1 matches 9 bases. The CDR3 has 16 residues. Germline CDR1 is MNHEY and CDR2 is SVGAGI. The CDR3 region has the DNA TGTGCCAGCGGTTACGGTCCTTCGGGACAGGGTTCACCCCTCCACTTT. Translating it yields CASGYGPSGQGSPLHF.

The chain is built from TRBV11-2 and TRBJ2-1; D ambiguous. The CDR3 length is 16 residues. V lost 1 base to trimming and J lost 0 bases, with 10 bases between them. The germline gives CDR1 SGHAT, CDR2 FQNNGV. The CDR3 region is CASSLVDGTSYNEQFF. In DNA, the CDR3 is TGTGCCAGCAGCTTAGTTGACGGCACCTCCTACAATGAGCAGTTCTTC.

Many counts were recorded for this clonotype. The chain combines TRBV20-1 with TRBJ2-1; no firm D call. Germline V gene data show CDR1 as DFQATT and CDR2 as SNEGSKA (reference sequence). The CDR3 has 14 residues. The V gene lost 3 bases and the J gene lost 5 bases, with 14 bases spanning the gap. Written as DNA, the CDR3 is TGCAGTGCTAGGGGTCTAGAGGCCCACAATGAGCAGTTCTTC. This encodes CSARGLEAHNEQFF.

The V gene is TRBV3-1, the J gene TRBJ2-3, with a possible D match to TRBD1 (5 bases). Germline-derived CDR1 and CDR2 are LGHDT and YNNKEL (reference sequence). V dropped 4 bases and J dropped 2 bases, with 13 bases sitting between them. This CDR3 spans 15 amino acids. CDR3: CASSLMRQPTDTQYF. In nucleotides, the CDR3 is TGTGCCAGCAGCCTTATGCGACAGCCCACAGATACGCAGTATTTT.

This clonotype was picked up a small number of times. The rearrangement links TRBV20-1 to TRBJ2-1; D remains ambiguous. The CDR3 sequence is 14 residues long. Trimming took 5 bases from V and 0 from J, leaving 11 bases between them. In germline, CDR1 is DFQATT, CDR2 SNEGSKA (reference sequence). The CDR3 sequence is CSAGDGSSYNEQFF. CDR3 DNA sequence: TGCAGTGCTGGTGACGGAAGCTCCTACAATGAGCAGTTCTTC.

The J gene is TRBJ1-2, the V gene TRBV10-3; no definite D call. The CDR3 contains 14 residues. Trimming removed 3 bases at V and 5 bases at J, with 13 bases between. From germline, CDR1 is ENHRY and CDR2 SYGVKD. CDR3 residues: CAISDDTARYGYTF. For the CDR3, the DNA is TGTGCCATCAGTGACGACACCGCTCGTTATGGCTACACCTTC.

This clonotype was found many times. The chain has TRBV11-1 and TRBJ2-3; D call uncertain. The length of the CDR3 is 16 residues. The ends were cut back, 4 bases at V and 2 bases at J, with 16 bases in the middle. Germline lookup yields CDR1 SGHAT and CDR2 FQDESV (reference sequence). CDR3 residues: CASSSISGSSTDTQYF. CDR3 in DNA: TGTGCCAGCAGCTCTATTTCCGGTAGCTCCACAGATACGCAGTATTTT. The variable domain in full, with the rest retrieved from reference TRBV11-1 and TRBJ2-3, is EAEVAQSPRYKITEKSQAVAFWCDPISGHATLYWYRQILGQGPELLVQFQDESVVDDSQLPKDRFSAERLKGVDSTLKIQPAELGDSAMYLCASSSISGSSTDTQYFGPGTRLTVL.

This clonotype came up a few times. This chain links TRBV20-1 with TRBJ1-1; no clear D. Germline V gene sequence: CDR1 DFQATT, CDR2 SNEGSKA (reference sequence). The germline V and J ends were trimmed by 3 bases and 0 bases, with 8 bases remaining between them. The CDR3 length is 13 residues. This chain's CDR3 is CSARGRLNTEAFF. For the CDR3, the DNA is TGCAGTGCTAGGGGCCGTTTGAACACTGAAGCTTTCTTT.